This is a list of T cell receptor beta chains from one sample in a study of blood T cell repertoires in COVID-19. TCRdb's copy holds only in-frame clones and misses some; the assay was immunoSEQ multiplex PCR. This sample has 190,000 or so clones; around four fifths occur once, and the top ten carry 12%. Sequenced sample: PBMCs or T cells enriched from blood (not recorded which). The origin of the receptors is a man aged 40-55 years who had recovered from COVID-19. CDR3s include the opening cysteine and the closing phenylalanine or tryptophan. A D gene is named only where the DNA matches it firmly. Size tells how often a clone was seen (once, few, many) or the class of an expanded clone, and some rows leave it out.

j_gene,abundance,d_gene,v_gene,CDR3nt,CDR3aa
TRBJ2-5,NA,TRBD2,TRBV4-3,TGCGCCAGCAGTGGACTAGCGGGAGGGGAGACCCAGTACTTC,CASSGLAGGETQYF
TRBJ1-6,NA,TRBD1,TRBV5-5,TGTGCCAGCAGCTCGTCAGGGGGCCCCGGCCATAATTCACCCCTCCACTTT,CASSSSGGPGHNSPLHF
TRBJ1-2,few,TRBD1,TRBV18,TGTGCCAGCTCAGCCTCCGGGACAGGGTTAGGCTACACCTTC,CASSASGTGLGYTF
TRBJ2-1,NA,NA,TRBV12-5,TGTGCTAGTGGTTCGCCACTTTGGGAGCAGTTCTTC,CASGSPLWEQFF
TRBJ1-1,NA,NA,TRBV4-3,TGCGCCAGCAGCCAAGATGGGGGGGGCACTGAAGCTTTCTTT,CASSQDGGGTEAFF
TRBJ2-5,NA,TRBD2,TRBV6-5,TGTGCCAGCAGTTACGGTCGACTAGCGGGGGGGACCCAGTACTTC,CASSYGRLAGGTQYF
TRBJ1-1,NA,NA,TRBV18,TGTGCCAGCTCACCACCGTCTCAGGGCACTAACACTGAAGCTTTCTTT,CASSPPSQGTNTEAFF
TRBJ2-1,NA,TRBD2,TRBV3-1/TRBV3-2,TGTGCCAGCAGCCAACTCCTAGCGGCCAATGAGCAGTTCTTC,CASSQLLAANEQFF
TRBJ1-4,few,NA,TRBV28,TGTGCCAGCAGTTTTCGGGGGGTTAATGAAAAACTGTTTTTT,CASSFRGVNEKLFF
TRBJ1-4,NA,TRBD1,TRBV7-2,TGTGCCAGCAGCTCCCAGGGGGCGACTAATGAAAAACTGTTTTTT,CASSSQGATNEKLFF
TRBJ1-5,NA,NA,TRBV27,TGTGCCAGCAGTTTTATCGGAGGCGTGTTTCAGCCCCAGCATTTT,CASSFIGGVFQPQHF
TRBJ1-5,once,NA,TRBV12-3/TRBV12-4,TGTGCCAGCAGTTCCGGGACACATCAGCCCCAGCATTTT,CASSSGTHQPQHF
TRBJ1-1,once,NA,TRBV7-2,TGTGCCAGCAGCTTCCCGTTCACTGAAGCTTTCTTT,CASSFPFTEAFF
TRBJ2-1,NA,NA,TRBV6-2/TRBV6-3,TGTGCCAGCAGTTTAATAAGCGGTGCAGTTGTAGAGCAGTTCTTC,CASSLISGAVVEQFF
TRBJ1-1,NA,TRBD1,TRBV30,TGTGCCTGGAGTGCCTGGACAGGGGGCACTGAAGCTTTCTTT,CAWSAWTGGTEAFF
TRBJ1-1,NA,NA,TRBV3-1/TRBV3-2,TGTGCCAGCAGCCAAGATCAGGGAAACACTGAAGCTTTCTTT,CASSQDQGNTEAFF
TRBJ2-3,NA,TRBD1,TRBV2,TGTGCCAGCAGCCCCGGGACAGTACGGACAGATACGCAGTATTTT,CASSPGTVRTDTQYF
TRBJ2-3,NA,TRBD2,TRBV7-2,TGTGCCAGCAGCAGTCCCGGGACTAGCGGGAGGCCGGGGGATACGCAGTATTTT,CASSSPGTSGRPGDTQYF
TRBJ2-5,NA,NA,TRBV11-2,TGTGCCAGCAGCTTAGGATCCGGGAGAGAGACCCAGTACTTC,CASSLGSGRETQYF
TRBJ1-2,NA,NA,TRBV21-1,TGTGCCAGCAGCAAAGTTCACCAGGATTCCAGCTATGGCTACACCTTC,CASSKVHQDSSYGYTF
TRBJ2-1,NA,NA,TRBV9,TGTGCCAGCAGCTATCTTACAGGGGGGGATGAGCAGTTCTTC,CASSYLTGGDEQFF
TRBJ1-3,NA,NA,TRBV5-1,TGCGCCAGCAGCTTAGAGGGACTCGGAAACACCATATATTTT,CASSLEGLGNTIYF
TRBJ2-7,once,TRBD1,TRBV6-5,TGTGCCAGCAAGGGGACAGGGTCTTACGAGCAGTACTTC,CASKGTGSYEQYF
TRBJ1-5,NA,TRBD1,TRBV6-2/TRBV6-3,TGTGCCAGCAGCCCATTAGGGACAGGGGAACGGCAGCCCCAGCATTTT,CASSPLGTGERQPQHF
TRBJ2-1,NA,TRBD2,TRBV6-5,TGTGCCAGCAGTTACTCGCTAGCGGGAGGATATGAGCAGTTCTTC,CASSYSLAGGYEQFF
TRBJ2-2,once,NA,TRBV24-1,TGTGCCACCAGTGATCCGACAGTCACCGGGGAGCTGTTTTTT,CATSDPTVTGELFF
TRBJ1-4,NA,NA,TRBV4-1,TGCGCCAGCAGCCAAGTTGAGTTTACAGGGTTTAGGGTAATGGAAAAACTGTTTTTT,CASSQVEFTGFRVMEKLFF
TRBJ2-3,NA,NA,TRBV30,TGTGCCTGGAGTCCCAGCGGGCAATACACAGATACGCAGTATTTT,CAWSPSGQYTDTQYF
TRBJ1-2,few,NA,TRBV2,TGTGCCAGCAGTTGGGAGGGAAACTATGGCTACACCTTC,CASSWEGNYGYTF
TRBJ1-4,NA,NA,TRBV3-1/TRBV3-2,TGTGCCAGCAGCCACGGTATCTCCCCGGGACAAAGTAATGAAAAACTGTTTTTT,CASSHGISPGQSNEKLFF
TRBJ1-2,NA,NA,TRBV24-1,TGTGCCACCAGTGATACAGGGAAATCGGGTGGCTACACCTTC,CATSDTGKSGGYTF
TRBJ1-1,NA,TRBD1,TRBV7-2,TGTGCCAGCAGCTTTAAGACAGGGGGGAACACTGAAGCTTTCTTT,CASSFKTGGNTEAFF
TRBJ2-3,NA,NA,TRBV12-2,TGTGCAAGTCGCTTAGAAGGGACAGGCACAGATACGCAGTATTTT,CASRLEGTGTDTQYF
TRBJ2-7,NA,NA,TRBV27,TGTGCCAGCAGTTTAACGGGACAATTCTCCTACGAGCAGTACTTC,CASSLTGQFSYEQYF
TRBJ2-3,NA,NA,TRBV9,TGTGCCAGCAGCGTAGCCCTGGATACGCAGTATTTT,CASSVALDTQYF
TRBJ2-3,NA,TRBD1,TRBV3-1/TRBV3-2,TGTGCCAGCAGGGGGACAGTGAGACCAGATACGCAGTATTTT,CASRGTVRPDTQYF
TRBJ1-6,NA,NA,TRBV9,TGTGCCAGCAGCGTAGGAGGGCGCGGCTCCTATAATTCACCCCTCCACTTT,CASSVGGRGSYNSPLHF
TRBJ2-1,NA,NA,TRBV27,TGTGCCAGCTGTATGCAGGGGAACCCTTTTGAGCAGTTCTTC,CASCMQGNPFEQFF
TRBJ2-7,NA,NA,TRBV7-6,TGTGCCAGCAGCTTAGCTTCAGGAAGTGTAGGCTCCTACGAGCAGTACTTC,CASSLASGSVGSYEQYF
TRBJ1-2,NA,NA,TRBV6-5,TGTGCCAGCAGTTACTCACCACGTCCCCGGGGAGGCTACACCTTC,CASSYSPRPRGGYTF
TRBJ1-1,few,NA,TRBV7-2,TGTGCCAGCAGCTCGGACAGGAACACTGAAGCTTTCTTT,CASSSDRNTEAFF
TRBJ2-3,NA,TRBD2,TRBV5-6,TGTGCCAGCAGCTCGACTAGCGGGGGAGACTACACAGATACGCAGTATTTT,CASSSTSGGDYTDTQYF
TRBJ2-7,few,NA,TRBV5-6,TGTGCCAGCAGCCGGGACAACTACGAGCAGTACTTC,CASSRDNYEQYF
TRBJ1-1,NA,TRBD1,TRBV29-1,TGCAGCGTTGAAGGGGAGCAGGGGGCGCCGGTAAACACTGAAGCTTTCTTT,CSVEGEQGAPVNTEAFF
TRBJ2-1,NA,TRBD1,TRBV7-9,TGTGCCAGCAGCCATAGGGACAGGGGTTACAATGAGCAGTTCTTC,CASSHRDRGYNEQFF
TRBJ1-2,NA,NA,TRBV5-5,TGTGCCAGCAGCTTGAGCACGACAGTGACAAGCGGCTACACCTTC,CASSLSTTVTSGYTF
TRBJ1-1,NA,TRBD1,TRBV18,TGTGCCAGCTCTCCCGTGGGGGGGACAGGGGGACCCACTGAAGCTTTCTTT,CASSPVGGTGGPTEAFF
TRBJ1-4,NA,TRBD1,TRBV25-1,TGTGCCAGCCGTCAACAGGGGGCGGAAAAACTGTTTTTT,CASRQQGAEKLFF
TRBJ2-1,NA,TRBD2,TRBV30,TGTGCCTGTAGCGGGAAGGTAAATGAGCAGTTCTTC,CACSGKVNEQFF
TRBJ1-3,once,TRBD1,TRBV5-1,TGCGCCAGCAGGTCGGACAGGGAGAGGTCTCCCTCTGGAAACACCATATATTTT,CASRSDRERSPSGNTIYF
TRBJ2-1,NA,NA,TRBV7-2,TGTGCCAGCAGCAAGGGGCTGCCGCCCAATGAGCAGTTCTTC,CASSKGLPPNEQFF
TRBJ1-2,NA,TRBD1,TRBV18,TGTGCCAGCTCGCCGGACAGGACCCACTATGGCTACACCTTC,CASSPDRTHYGYTF
TRBJ2-1,NA,NA,TRBV6-5,TGTGCCAGCAGTTGGGACGGGAGTCGGGTGGAGAATGAGCAGTTCTTC,CASSWDGSRVENEQFF
TRBJ1-5,NA,NA,TRBV19,TGTGCCAGTAGTATAGGGGACACGGGCAATCAGCCCCAGCATTTT,CASSIGDTGNQPQHF
TRBJ2-5,NA,TRBD1,TRBV7-9,TGTGCCAGCAGCTTATCCGGGACAGGGGGACAAGAGACCCAGTACTTC,CASSLSGTGGQETQYF
TRBJ2-7,once,TRBD1,TRBV19,TGTGCCAGTAGTAGACAGGGGTCCTACGAGCAGTACTTC,CASSRQGSYEQYF
TRBJ2-5,NA,NA,TRBV2,TGTGAGCGAAGTCGAGGCGGGTTCCAAGAGACCCAGTACTTC,CERSRGGFQETQYF
TRBJ1-5,few,NA,TRBV4-2,TGTGCCAGCAGCCAAGAATTTGGGCAGGATCAGCCCCAGCATTTT,CASSQEFGQDQPQHF